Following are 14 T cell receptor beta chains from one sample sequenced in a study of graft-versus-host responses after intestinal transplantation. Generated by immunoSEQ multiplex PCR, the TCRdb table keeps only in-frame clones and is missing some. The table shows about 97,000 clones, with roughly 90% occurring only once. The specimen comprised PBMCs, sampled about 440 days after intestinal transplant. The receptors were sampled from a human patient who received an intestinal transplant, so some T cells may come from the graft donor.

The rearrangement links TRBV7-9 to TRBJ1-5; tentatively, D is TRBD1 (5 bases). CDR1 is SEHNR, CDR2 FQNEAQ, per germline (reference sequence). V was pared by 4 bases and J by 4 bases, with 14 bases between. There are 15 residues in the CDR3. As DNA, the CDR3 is TGTGCCAGCAGCTCGTGGGGACGGGAGAATCAGCCCCAGCATTTT. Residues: CASSSWGRENQPQHF.

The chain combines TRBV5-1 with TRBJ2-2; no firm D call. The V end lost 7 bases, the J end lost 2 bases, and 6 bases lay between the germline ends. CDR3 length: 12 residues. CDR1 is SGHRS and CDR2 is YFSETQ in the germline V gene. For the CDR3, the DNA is TGCGCCAGCGGAGTAAACACCGGGGAGCTGTTTTTT. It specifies CASGVNTGELFF.

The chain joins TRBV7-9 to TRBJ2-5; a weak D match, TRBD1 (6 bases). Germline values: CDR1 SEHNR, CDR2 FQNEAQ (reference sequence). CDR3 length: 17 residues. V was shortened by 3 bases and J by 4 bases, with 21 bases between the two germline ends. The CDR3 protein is CASSFYFSGRGGETQYF. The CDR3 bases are TGTGCCAGCAGCTTTTATTTCTCCGGCAGGGGTGGAGAGACCCAGTACTTC.

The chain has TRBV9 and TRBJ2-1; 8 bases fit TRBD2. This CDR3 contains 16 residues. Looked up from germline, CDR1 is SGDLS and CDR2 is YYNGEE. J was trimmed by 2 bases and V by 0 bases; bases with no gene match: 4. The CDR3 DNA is TGTGCCAGCAGCGTAGGCTTGCGGGGGGCCTACAATGAGCAGTTCTTC. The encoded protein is CASSVGLRGAYNEQFF.

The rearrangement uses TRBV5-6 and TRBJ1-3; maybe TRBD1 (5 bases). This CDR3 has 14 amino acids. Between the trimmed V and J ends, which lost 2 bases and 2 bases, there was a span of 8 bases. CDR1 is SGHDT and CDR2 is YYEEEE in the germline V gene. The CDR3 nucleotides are TGTGCCAGCAGCTTAGGGGTTGCTGGAAACACCATATATTTT. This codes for CASSLGVAGNTIYF.

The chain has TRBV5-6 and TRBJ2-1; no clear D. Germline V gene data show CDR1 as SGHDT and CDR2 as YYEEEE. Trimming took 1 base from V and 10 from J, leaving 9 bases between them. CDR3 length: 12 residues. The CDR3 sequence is CASSLLSGEQFF. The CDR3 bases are TGTGCCAGCAGCTTGTTAAGTGGGGAGCAGTTCTTC.

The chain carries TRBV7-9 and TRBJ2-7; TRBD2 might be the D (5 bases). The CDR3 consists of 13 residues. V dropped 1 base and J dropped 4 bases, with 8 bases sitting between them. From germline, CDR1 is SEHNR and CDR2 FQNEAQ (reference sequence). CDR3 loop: CASSLGSGYEQYF. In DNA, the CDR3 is TGTGCCAGCAGCTTAGGGTCGGGATACGAGCAGTACTTC. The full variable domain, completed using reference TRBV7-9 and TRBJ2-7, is DTGVSQNPRHKITKRGQNVTFRCDPISEHNRLYWYRQTLGQGPEFLTYFQNEAQLEKSRLLSDRFSAERPKGSFSTLEIQRTEQGDSAMYLCASSLGSGYEQYFGPGTRLTVT.

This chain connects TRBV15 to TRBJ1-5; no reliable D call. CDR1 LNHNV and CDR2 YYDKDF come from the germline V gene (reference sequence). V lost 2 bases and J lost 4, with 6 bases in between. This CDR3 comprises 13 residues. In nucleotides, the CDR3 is TGTGCCACCAGCAGAATCCCAAATCAGCCCCAGCATTTT. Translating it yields CATSRIPNQPQHF.

The CDR3 DNA sequence: TGCAGCGTTGTGACAGGGTCCACTGAAGCTTTCTTT. The encoded protein is CSVVTGSTEAFF. The genes are TRBV29-1 and TRBJ1-1; 7 positions match TRBD1. This CDR3 spans 12 amino acids. V dropped 4 bases and J dropped 4; count of bases not matched to a gene: 3. CDR1 is SQVTM, CDR2 ANQGSEA, per germline. Based on the CDR3 plus reference TRBV29-1 and TRBJ1-1, the full variable domain is SAVISQKPSRDICQRGTSLTIQCQVDSQVTMMFWYRQQPGQSLTLIATANQGSEATYESGFVIDKFPISRPNLTFSTLTVSNMSPEDSSIYLCSVVTGSTEAFFGQGTRLTVV.

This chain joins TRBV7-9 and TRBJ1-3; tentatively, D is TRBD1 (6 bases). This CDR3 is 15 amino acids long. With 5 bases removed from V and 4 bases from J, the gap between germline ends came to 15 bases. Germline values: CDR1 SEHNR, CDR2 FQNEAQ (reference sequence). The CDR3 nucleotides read TGTGCCAGCAGCCCCCGTGCGGGGGCCGGAAACACCATATATTTT. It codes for CASSPRAGAGNTIYF.

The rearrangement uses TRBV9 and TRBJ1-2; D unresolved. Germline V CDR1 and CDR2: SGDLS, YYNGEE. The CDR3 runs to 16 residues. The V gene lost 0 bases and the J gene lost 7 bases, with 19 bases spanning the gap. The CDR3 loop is CASSVAERSGDGGYTF. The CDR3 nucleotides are TGTGCCAGCAGCGTAGCCGAAAGGAGCGGAGACGGTGGCTACACCTTC.

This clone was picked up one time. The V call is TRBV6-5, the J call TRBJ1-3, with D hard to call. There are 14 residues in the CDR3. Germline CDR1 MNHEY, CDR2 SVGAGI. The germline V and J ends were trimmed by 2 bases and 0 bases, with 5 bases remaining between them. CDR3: CASSYGISGNTIYF. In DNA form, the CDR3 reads TGTGCCAGCAGTTACGGCATCTCTGGAAACACCATATATTTT.

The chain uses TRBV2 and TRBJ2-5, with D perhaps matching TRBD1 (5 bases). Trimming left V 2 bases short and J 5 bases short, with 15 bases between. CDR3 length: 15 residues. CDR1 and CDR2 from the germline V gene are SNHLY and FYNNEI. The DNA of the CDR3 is TGTGCCAGCAGTGAATGGTTAGGGGCTTCGGAGACCCAGTACTTC. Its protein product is CASSEWLGASETQYF.

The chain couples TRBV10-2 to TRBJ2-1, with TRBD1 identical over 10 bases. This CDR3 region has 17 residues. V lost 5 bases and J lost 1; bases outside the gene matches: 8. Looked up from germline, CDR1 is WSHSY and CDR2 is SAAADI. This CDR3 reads CASSPIRTGGSYNEQFF. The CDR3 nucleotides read TGCGCCAGCAGTCCAATCCGGACAGGGGGGTCCTACAATGAGCAGTTCTTC.